This entry lists 5 T cell receptor beta chains sequenced from one sample in a study of T cell repertoires in urothelial bladder cancer. Assay used: immunoSEQ multiplex PCR; TCRdb lists only in-frame clones, some missing. There are over 10,000 clones in the sample; 60% to 70% occur only once, and 7% to 9.5% lies in the top ten. The sequencing sample was made of tumor-infiltrating cells from bladder cancer. These receptors were collected from a human donor with urothelial carcinoma.

This clone was counted a single time. The chain recombines TRBV11-2 with TRBJ2-5; 7 nucleotides agree with TRBD2. Trimming removed 4 bases from V and 2 bases from J; junction bases left unmatched: 7. Per the germline V gene, CDR1 is SGHAT and CDR2 is FQNNGV. The length of the CDR3 is 15 residues. The CDR3 bases are TGTGCCAGCAGCTCTCGGGGGGACTCGCAAGAGACCCAGTACTTC. Encoded protein: CASSSRGDSQETQYF. Drawing the rest from reference TRBV11-2 and TRBJ2-5, the complete variable domain is EAGVAQSPRYKIIEKRQSVAFWCNPISGHATLYWYQQILGQGPKLLIQFQNNGVVDDSQLPKDRFSAERLKGVDSTLKIQPAKLEDSAVYLCASSSRGDSQETQYFGPGTRLLVL.

This chain connects TRBV7-2 to TRBJ2-1, with D hard to call. From germline, CDR1 is SGHTA and CDR2 FQGNSA. The V end lost 5 bases, the J end lost 0 bases, and 11 bases lay between the germline ends. The CDR3 runs 15 residues. The DNA of the CDR3 is TGTGCCAGCAGCCCCGAATCGTTCTCCTACAATGAGCAGTTCTTC. This codes for CASSPESFSYNEQFF.

This chain joins TRBV27 and TRBJ1-1; a possible D gene is TRBD1 (5 bases). The CDR3 totals 13 residues. Germline V gene sequence: CDR1 MNHEY, CDR2 SMNVEV (reference sequence). Between the trimmed V and J ends, which lost 4 bases and 11 bases, there was a span of 17 bases. CDR3 bases: TGTGCCAGCAGTTCGAGACGGGGCCGCGGGGCTTTCTTT. Translation gives CASSSRRGRGAFF.

The chain employs TRBV7-9 and TRBJ2-5; a possible D gene is TRBD2 (5 bases). The CDR3 covers 17 residues. Germline CDR1 SEHNR, CDR2 FQNEAQ (reference sequence). The V end was cut by 1 base, the J end by 2 bases, with 17 bases between. The CDR3 is CASSLGAGSLRQETQYF. In DNA form, the CDR3 reads TGTGCCAGCAGCTTAGGGGCGGGTTCCCTAAGGCAAGAGACCCAGTACTTC.

This clone was seen a handful of times. The chain carries TRBV19 and TRBJ2-5; TRBD1 matches at 7 bases. Germline CDR1 reads LNHDA; CDR2 reads SQIVND (reference sequence). After removal of 2 bases from V and 1 base from J, the junction contained 4 bases not matched to a gene. CDR3 length: 15 residues. DNA for the CDR3: TGTGCCAGTAGTATAAACCGGGACAGCCAAGAGACCCAGTACTTC. Residues: CASSINRDSQETQYF.